One and the same sample provided the 20 T cell receptor beta chains below, sequenced in a study of cytomegalovirus exposure and HLA in healthy donors (dated 2017 in TCRdb). The library was built by means of the immunoSEQ multiplex PCR assay. A mixture of 60 forward primers for TCR Vbeta segments and 13 reverse primers for TCR Jbeta segments was used in the multiplex PCR. The table was pulled from immuneACCESS by TCRdb, which kept in-frame rearrangements only. Such tables lose some clones; where checked, under half of the loss comes from unresolved V genes, and the rest has no known cause. The sample has over 70,000 clones on record, around two thirds of them singletons. The ten largest clones take up around a tenth of the sample. Sequenced material: PBMCs. These receptors were collected from a woman between 50 and 59 years old in good health and CMV-seropositive.

This sequence joins TRBV5-1 and TRBJ1-1; 8 positions match TRBD1. The CDR3 contains 14 residues. The V and J ends lost 2 bases and 5 bases, in that order; junction bases with no gene match: 5. Germline assignment: CDR1 SGHRS and CDR2 YFSETQ. In DNA, the CDR3 is TGCGCCAGCAGCTTACAGGGGGGGGCGACTGAAGCTTTCTTT. Amino acids: CASSLQGGATEAFF. Full variable domain (missing parts from reference TRBV5-1 and TRBJ1-1): KAGVTQTPRYLIKTRGQQVTLSCSPISGHRSVSWYQQTPGQGLQFLFEYFSETQRNKGNFPGRFSGRQFSNSRSEMNVSTLELGDSALYLCASSLQGGATEAFFGQGTRLTVV.

This clone was seen many times. CDR3 nucleotides: TGTGCCAGCAGCTCCCAACAGGGTATTCGATCTGGAAACACCATATATTTT. Translating gives CASSSQQGIRSGNTIYF. The V gene is TRBV11-2, the J gene TRBJ1-3; D is possibly TRBD1 (6 bases). Germline V gives CDR1 SGHAT, CDR2 FQNNGV. V was trimmed by 4 bases and J by 1 base, leaving 17 bases between them. The length of the CDR3 is 17 residues.

This rearrangement joins TRBV29-1 to TRBJ2-5; 8 bases are a match to TRBD2. CDR1 is SQVTM and CDR2 is ANQGSEA in the germline V gene. V gave up 7 bases and J gave up 5 bases; unmatched junction bases: 6. The CDR3 runs 12 residues. CDR3 nucleotide sequence: TGCAGCGCCCGGGGGGGCAGGGAGACCCAGTACTTC. Protein: CSARGGRETQYF.

This clone was detected a few times. The chain links TRBV28 to TRBJ1-5, with D unclear. CDR3 length equals 11 residues. The V gene's germline CDR1 is MDHEN and CDR2 SYDVKM. The ends were cut back, 9 bases at V and 6 bases at J, with 9 bases in the middle. In nucleotides, the CDR3 is TGTGCCAGTGCGGGCGTTCAGCCCCAGCATTTT. It yields the protein CASAGVQPQHF.

The rearrangement joins TRBV4-1 to TRBJ1-1; D may be TRBD1 (5 bases). Trimming stripped 1 base from V and 0 bases from J, with 12 bases between. CDR3 length equals 16 residues. Germline V gene data show CDR1 as MGHRA and CDR2 as YSYEKL. The CDR3 DNA sequence: TGCGCCAGCAGCCAAGCGCGGGGGGGGATGAACACTGAAGCTTTCTTT. Amino acids: CASSQARGGMNTEAFF.

The chain uses TRBV6-4 and TRBJ1-1; D unresolved. The CDR3 loop spans 14 amino acids. V was trimmed by 4 bases and J by 1 base, leaving 10 bases between them. Germline assignment: CDR1 MRHNA and CDR2 SNTAGT. The chain's CDR3 is CASSVGLRNTEAFF. The CDR3 DNA reads as TGTGCCAGCAGTGTCGGGTTGAGGAACACTGAAGCTTTCTTT.

The chain combines TRBV19 with TRBJ2-5, with D possibly being TRBD2 (6 bases). The CDR3 runs to 15 residues. Trimming left V 7 bases short and J 4 bases short, with 19 bases between. Germline loops: CDR1 LNHDA, CDR2 SQIVND (reference sequence). The CDR3 coding sequence is TGTGCCAGTACCTCGGGAGTAGGAGTAGGAGAGACCCAGTACTTC. It encodes CASTSGVGVGETQYF.

The V gene is TRBV14, the J gene TRBJ2-5, with TRBD1 matching 8 bases. CDR1 is SGHDN and CDR2 is FVKESK in the germline V gene. There are 15 residues in the CDR3. V shed 2 bases and J 2 bases; nucleotides not matched to a gene: 4. In DNA form, the CDR3 reads TGTGCCAGCAGCCAACTGACAGGGGCGCAAGAGACCCAGTACTTC. Amino acids: CASSQLTGAQETQYF.

The rearrangement joins TRBV19 to TRBJ1-1, with a tentative D call TRBD1 (6 bases). Trimming took off 5 bases at V and 1 base at J, with 14 bases between the two ends. The CDR3 consists of 15 residues. Germline loops: CDR1 LNHDA, CDR2 SQIVND (reference sequence). This chain's CDR3 is CASSVTGMGNTEAFF. DNA of the CDR3: TGTGCCAGTAGTGTCACAGGGATGGGGAACACTGAAGCTTTCTTT. The full variable domain, completed using reference TRBV19 and TRBJ1-1, is DGGITQSPKYLFRKEGQNVTLSCEQNLNHDAMYWYRQDPGQGLRLIYYSQIVNDFQKGDIAEGYSVSREKKESFPLTVTSAQKNPTAFYLCASSVTGMGNTEAFFGQGTRLTVV.

This sequence joins TRBV9 and TRBJ1-4, with D possibly matching TRBD1 (5 bases). Per germline, CDR1 SGDLS and CDR2 YYNGEE. The germline V and J ends were trimmed by 0 bases and 2 bases, with 14 bases remaining between them. The CDR3 totals 17 residues. In DNA, the CDR3 is TGTGCCAGCAGCGTAGTTCCCCAGGGTGATACTAATGAAAAACTGTTTTTT. It yields the protein CASSVVPQGDTNEKLFF.

V usage is TRBV19 and J usage is TRBJ1-2; the match to TRBD1 covers 9 bases. V trimming: 7 bases; J trimming: 4 bases; junction bases outside the gene matches: 7. The CDR3 runs to 14 residues. Germline-derived CDR1 and CDR2 are LNHDA and SQIVND (reference sequence). The CDR3 DNA is TGTGCCAGTATCGCACAGGGGGCCCCCTATGGCTACACCTTC. It yields the protein CASIAQGAPYGYTF.

The V gene is TRBV10-1, the J gene TRBJ2-7; 11 bases agree with TRBD2. The CDR3 covers 15 residues. J was trimmed by 6 bases and V by 5 bases; bases with no gene match: 9. The germline V gene encodes CDR1 WNHNN and CDR2 SYGVQD (reference sequence). The CDR3 spells CASSSTSGGPSEQYF. DNA for the CDR3: TGCGCCAGCAGTAGCACTAGCGGGGGACCCTCCGAGCAGTACTTC.

The rearrangement uses TRBV29-1 and TRBJ2-3, with a weak D call TRBD1 (5 bases). V lost 5 bases to trimming and J lost 6 bases, with 12 bases between them. The germline V gene encodes CDR1 SQVTM and CDR2 ANQGSEA. The CDR3 loop spans 12 amino acids. CDR3 in DNA: TGCAGCGTTAACAGGCCCGGTGATACGCAGTATTTT. This gives the protein CSVNRPGDTQYF.

This chain links TRBV9 with TRBJ2-3; 10 nucleotides agree with TRBD2. This CDR3 is 16 amino acids long. The J segment lost 0 bases and the V segment lost 2 bases, leaving 3 bases of the junction unmatched. Germline assignment: CDR1 SGDLS and CDR2 YYNGEE. CDR3 DNA sequence: TGTGCCAGCAGCGTTTCTAGCGGGAGTAGCACAGATACGCAGTATTTT. Translation: CASSVSSGSSTDTQYF.

This clone was observed a single time. The chain carries TRBV12-5 and TRBJ2-2, with 12 bases fitting TRBD2. Germline assignment: CDR1 LGHNT and CDR2 FRNRAP. Unmatched junction bases numbered 5, after V lost 3 bases and J lost 3 bases. The CDR3 contains 17 residues. CDR3 residues: CASGFTGTSGYTGELFF. CDR3 sequence (DNA): TGTGCTAGTGGTTTCACAGGGACTAGCGGGTACACCGGGGAGCTGTTTTTT. Combining the CDR3 with reference TRBV12-5 and TRBJ2-2 gives the whole variable domain DARVTQTPRHKVTEMGQEVTMRCQPILGHNTVFWYRQTMMQGLELLAYFRNRAPLDDSGMPKDRFSAEMPDATLATLKIQPSEPRDSAVYFCASGFTGTSGYTGELFFGEGSRLTVL.

This chain uses TRBV6-5 with TRBJ1-3, with D tentatively TRBD1 (6 bases). V was cut by 2 bases and J by 3 bases, with 11 bases left in between. CDR3 length: 15 residues. CDR1 MNHEY and CDR2 SVGAGI come from the germline V gene. CDR3 bases: TGTGCCAGCAGTTACGTGGGGGCAAGTGGAAACACCATATATTTT. This sequence encodes CASSYVGASGNTIYF.

The V and J genes are TRBV11-2 and TRBJ2-7; possibly TRBD2 for D (6 bases). Germline loops: CDR1 SGHAT, CDR2 FQNNGV. The CDR3 has 12 residues. V was pared by 3 bases and J by 7 bases, with 10 bases between. The chain's CDR3 is CASSFEGGEQYF. The CDR3 region has the DNA TGTGCCAGCAGCTTTGAGGGAGGTGAGCAGTACTTC. The full variable domain, in which reference TRBV11-2 and TRBJ2-7 provide the parts outside the CDR3, is EAGVAQSPRYKIIEKRQSVAFWCNPISGHATLYWYQQILGQGPKLLIQFQNNGVVDDSQLPKDRFSAERLKGVDSTLKIQPAKLEDSAVYLCASSFEGGEQYFGPGTRLTVT.

The count of this clone is one. The chain uses TRBV7-2 and TRBJ1-1; D remains unclear. CDR1 SGHTA and CDR2 FQGNSA come from the germline V gene. The V end lost 3 bases, the J end lost 3 bases, and 8 bases lay between the germline ends. The CDR3 extends over 13 amino acids. The CDR3 reads CASSFFAYTEAFF. The CDR3 DNA follows: TGTGCCAGCAGCTTCTTTGCGTACACTGAAGCTTTCTTT.

The CDR3 nucleotides read TGTGCCAGCAGCTTATCCCTACTGAACCAAGAGACCCAGTACTTC. This gives the protein CASSLSLLNQETQYF. The chain employs TRBV11-2 and TRBJ2-5; D gene unclear. V lost 2 bases and J lost 0, with 10 bases in between. Germline V CDR1 and CDR2: SGHAT, FQNNGV. This CDR3 region has 15 residues. The variable domain in full, completed from reference TRBV11-2 and TRBJ2-5, reads EAGVAQSPRYKIIEKRQSVAFWCNPISGHATLYWYQQILGQGPKLLIQFQNNGVVDDSQLPKDRFSAERLKGVDSTLKIQPAKLEDSAVYLCASSLSLLNQETQYFGPGTRLLVL.

The table lists this clone with a few counts. In DNA form, the CDR3 reads TGTGCCAGCAGTGAATATGTCACCGGGGAGCTGTTTTTT. Its translation is CASSEYVTGELFF. The chain is built from TRBV2 and TRBJ2-2; no reliable D call. The germline V gene encodes CDR1 SNHLY and CDR2 FYNNEI. V was pared by 2 bases and J by 4 bases, with 5 bases between. The CDR3 has 13 residues.